The rows below give T cell receptor beta chains drawn from one sample of a study of blood T cells in healthy people across ages. MiXCR, run by TCRdb on the 5' RACE reads, gives a single entry per CDR3 protein. The table has 1.8 million or so distinct CDR3 sequences, about 39% seen once. The sample taken for sequencing was blood. The receptors come from a human donor in good health. CDR3s include the opening cysteine and the closing phenylalanine or tryptophan.

>13|TRBV9|TRBJ1-2
CASSGDRGRGYTF
>14|TRBV20-1|TRBJ2-3
CSASTGTGGGTQYF
>15|TRBV20-1|TRBJ1-1
CSARRPTGANTEAFF
>15|TRBV3-1|TRBJ2-3
CASSQDLLVTDTQYF
>14|TRBV12-3/TRBV12-4|TRBJ1-5
CASSKTAAGQPQHF
>15|TRBV18|TRBJ1-2
CASSPRDMSNYGYTF
>13|TRBV6-6|TRBJ1-5
CASSLLFDQPQHF
>16|TRBV6-5|TRBJ2-2
CASSYSSSGNTGELFF
>15|TRBV3-1|NA
CASSQTPSGLYEQYF
>16|TRBV6-6|TRBJ2-7
CASSYGLSGGHYEQYF
>13|TRBV20-1|TRBJ1-1
CSYKSTMNTEAFF
>16|TRBV6-5|TRBJ2-7
CASSYSGQGSTYEQYF
>12|TRBV27|TRBJ2-7
CASRPRTGLQYF
>14|TRBV4-2|TRBJ1-1
CASSQDPADSEAFF
>13|TRBV6-6|TRBJ1-2
CACRGGAYYGYTF
>17|TRBV4-2|TRBJ1-2
CTSSFEFAGVVDYGYTF
>14|TRBV20-1|TRBJ2-7
CSAIRGRVGHEQYF
>14|TRBV7-9|TRBJ1-6
CASGARGSNSPLHF
>14|TRBV20-1|TRBJ1-2
CSASSLLREFGYTF
>12|TRBV24-1|TRBJ2-5
CATSDLLDRMYF
>14|TRBV7-8|TRBJ2-5
CASSFRTMRETQYF